These T cell receptor beta chains were read from a single sample in a study of CD8 T cells in Susac syndrome. A single record per CDR3 protein comes from TCRdb applying MiXCR to the immunoSEQ multiplex PCR reads. The sample lists about 200,000 distinct CDR3 sequences; 95% were seen once. The sequenced sample was CD4+ T cells from PBMCs. The receptors originated from a human donor with multiple sclerosis. CDR3s include the opening cysteine and the closing phenylalanine or tryptophan. A D gene is named only where the DNA matches it firmly. Clone size appears in some rows only: once, few, many, or a class for an expanded clone.

TRBJ2-5 | - | - | TRBV5-1 | CASSHQGTQETQYF | TGCGCCAGCAGCCACCAGGGTACCCAAGAGACCCAGTACTTC
TRBJ2-5 | TRBD2 | - | TRBV7-3 | CASSTGLAEETQYF | TGTGCCAGCAGCACCGGACTAGCGGAAGAGACCCAGTACTTC
TRBJ2-1 | - | once | TRBV27 | CASSSRSDNEQFF | TGTGCCAGCAGTTCCCGGTCCGACAATGAGCAGTTCTTC
TRBJ1-5 | - | - | TRBV18 | CASSPYGLNQPQHF | TGTGCCAGCTCACCTTACGGCCTCAATCAGCCCCAGCATTTT
TRBJ1-1 | - | few | TRBV25-1 | CASSVQGPNTEAFF | TGTGCCAGCAGTGTTCAGGGACCGAACACTGAAGCTTTCTTT
TRBJ2-3 | TRBD2 | - | TRBV6-5 | CAGSYRRGAATDTQYF | TGTGCCGGCAGTTACCGGCGGGGGGCGGCGACAGATACGCAGTATTTT
TRBJ2-3 | - | - | TRBV9 | CASSGNTDTQYF | TGTGCCAGCAGCGGGAACACAGATACGCAGTATTTT
TRBJ1-5 | - | - | TRBV15 | CATSRTWTDQPQHF | TGTGCCACCAGCAGAACCTGGACGGATCAGCCCCAGCATTTT
TRBJ2-3 | - | - | TRBV11-2 | CASSPDGFITDTQYF | TGTGCCAGCAGCCCGGACGGATTTATCACAGATACGCAGTATTTT
TRBJ2-2 | TRBD2 | - | TRBV30 | CAWSVLTLAGAGELFF | TGTGCCTGGAGTGTACTCACGCTAGCGGGGGCCGGGGAGCTGTTTTTT
TRBJ1-6 | - | - | TRBV9 | CASSVGGTGNSPLHF | TGTGCCAGCAGCGTGGGGGGAACGGGGAATTCACCCCTCCACTTT
TRBJ2-5 | TRBD1 | - | TRBV5-1 | CASSPSGGRQETQYF | TGCGCCAGCAGCCCATCAGGGGGTCGCCAAGAGACCCAGTACTTC
TRBJ2-2 | TRBD2 | - | TRBV30 | CAWNALAVNTGELFF | TGTGCCTGGAACGCGCTAGCGGTGAACACCGGGGAGCTGTTTTTT
TRBJ2-4 | - | - | TRBV12-3/TRBV12-4 | CASSSEDGTLAKNIQYF | TGTGCCAGCAGTTCTGAAGACGGGACGTTAGCCAAAAACATTCAGTACTTC
TRBJ2-1 | TRBD2 | - | TRBV30 | CACTRRNGGATDEQFF | TGTGCTTGTACACGACGGAACGGGGGGGCGACCGATGAGCAGTTCTTC
TRBJ2-3 | TRBD2 | - | TRBV3-1 | CASSQYAGGNTDTQYF | TGTGCCAGCAGCCAATATGCCGGGGGGAACACAGATACGCAGTATTTT
TRBJ2-5 | TRBD2 | - | TRBV29-1 | CSVDRLAGGPGETQYF | TGCAGCGTTGACCGGCTAGCGGGGGGGCCGGGAGAGACCCAGTACTTC
TRBJ1-5 | - | - | TRBV12-3/TRBV12-4 | CASSPRTGRSNQPQHF | TGTGCCAGCAGTCCGCGGACGGGACGGAGCAATCAGCCCCAGCATTTT
TRBJ1-2 | TRBD1 | - | TRBV27 | CASSPRTGRSGYTF | TGTGCCAGCAGTCCTCGGACAGGGAGGAGCGGCTACACCTTC
TRBJ2-1 | - | - | TRBV29-1 | CSVVRADEQFF | TGCAGCGTTGTCAGGGCGGATGAGCAGTTCTTC
TRBJ1-1 | - | - | TRBV30 | CAWRNTEAFF | TGTGCCTGGCGTAACACTGAAGCTTTCTTT
TRBJ2-2 | - | - | TRBV30 | CAWARTGELFF | TGTGCCTGGGCGCGTACCGGGGAGCTGTTTTTT
TRBJ2-3 | - | - | TRBV24-1 | CATSDPGFTDTQYF | TGTGCCACCAGTGATCCCGGATTCACAGATACGCAGTATTTT
TRBJ1-4 | - | - | TRBV30 | CAWSVRGVNEKLFF | TGTGCCTGGAGTGTACGAGGGGTTAATGAAAAACTGTTTTTT
TRBJ2-5 | TRBD1 | - | TRBV6-6 | CASSSMTGGQETQYF | TGTGCCAGCAGTTCAATGACAGGGGGACAAGAGACCCAGTACTTC
TRBJ2-5 | TRBD2 | - | TRBV11-2 | CASSLSSGGTQETQYF | TGTGCCAGCAGCTTGAGTAGCGGGGGAACCCAAGAGACCCAGTACTTC
TRBJ2-3 | - | - | TRBV29-1 | CSVEGMGGPGDTQYF | TGCAGCGTTGAGGGAATGGGGGGGCCAGGAGATACGCAGTATTTT
TRBJ1-2 | - | - | TRBV6-6 | CASREKTQHGYTF | TGTGCCAGCAGGGAGAAGACACAGCATGGCTACACCTTC
TRBJ1-5 | - | - | TRBV20-1 | CSARSGNQPQHF | TGCAGTGCTAGGTCGGGCAATCAGCCCCAGCATTTT
TRBJ2-1 | - | - | TRBV25-1 | CATSYNEQFF | TGTGCCACCTCCTACAATGAGCAGTTCTTC
TRBJ2-3 | TRBD2 | - | TRBV24-1 | CATSDVRDAGGTDTQYF | TGTGCCACCAGTGATGTACGGGATGCCGGGGGGACAGATACGCAGTATTTT
TRBJ1-6 | - | - | TRBV19 | CASGRKGSPLHF | TGTGCCTCGGGTAGGAAGGGGTCACCCCTCCACTTT
TRBJ2-7 | TRBD2 | - | TRBV11-1 | CASSPGTNYEQYF | TGTGCCAGCAGCCCCGGGACTAACTACGAGCAGTACTTC
TRBJ2-5 | - | once | TRBV11-2 | CASSLVGGEETQYF | TGTGCCAGCAGCTTAGTCGGGGGCGAAGAGACCCAGTACTTC
TRBJ1-1 | - | - | TRBV24-1 | CATMKVNTEAFF | TGTGCCACGATGAAGGTGAACACTGAAGCTTTCTTT
TRBJ2-3 | - | - | TRBV3-1 | CASSQDREDTQYF | TGTGCCAGCAGCCAAGATCGTGAAGATACGCAGTATTTT
TRBJ2-1 | TRBD2 | - | TRBV30 | CACDSTGGENEQFF | TGTGCCTGCGACTCGACCGGGGGGGAGAATGAGCAGTTCTTC
TRBJ2-3 | - | - | TRBV9 | CASSVAADTQYF | TGTGCCAGCAGCGTAGCCGCAGATACGCAGTATTTT
TRBJ1-1 | - | - | TRBV23-1 | CASSQSIRNTEAFF | TGCGCCAGCAGTCAATCTATACGGAACACTGAAGCTTTCTTT
TRBJ2-1 | - | - | TRBV29-1 | CSVATSYNNEQFF | TGCAGCGTTGCCACTAGCTATAACAATGAGCAGTTCTTC
TRBJ1-1 | - | - | TRBV3-1 | CASSQDGVQNTEAFF | TGTGCCAGCAGCCAAGATGGGGTACAGAACACTGAAGCTTTCTTT
TRBJ2-5 | - | - | TRBV7-9 | CASTRLGETQYF | TGTGCCAGCACTCGATTAGGAGAGACCCAGTACTTC
TRBJ1-1 | - | - | TRBV20-1 | CSANSPRSGAEAFF | TGCAGTGCTAACTCTCCCAGGTCAGGAGCCGAAGCTTTCTTT
TRBJ2-5 | - | - | TRBV7-9 | CASSLEPATGTQYF | TGTGCCAGCAGCTTAGAACCAGCAACGGGGACCCAGTACTTC
TRBJ1-2 | - | - | TRBV23-1 | CASSPFRGAAFGYTF | TGCGCCAGCAGCCCCTTCCGGGGGGCGGCTTTTGGCTACACCTTC
TRBJ2-6 | - | - | TRBV20-1 | CSAPLAGSGANVLTF | TGCAGTGCTCCCCTGGCGGGCTCTGGGGCCAACGTCCTGACTTTC
TRBJ1-6 | - | - | TRBV15 | CATSSAVGVSPLHF | TGTGCCACCAGCAGCGCCGTGGGGGTTTCACCCCTCCACTTT
TRBJ2-1 | - | - | TRBV7-2 | CASSSRQGGDNEQFF | TGTGCCAGCAGCTCACGACAGGGAGGAGACAATGAGCAGTTCTTC